Shown below are 23 T cell receptor beta chains from a single sample sequenced in a study of T cell responses to AZD1222 COVID-19 vaccine. TCRdb keeps only in-frame clones here, not all; method: immunoSEQ multiplex PCR. Here the sample spans under 150,000 clones, 75% to 95% being singletons. The material was peripheral blood, obtained on day 0 of MenACWY control vaccination. These receptors were obtained from an adult in good health.

Turning to this clone: The missing conserved phenylalanine or tryptophan at the end of this CDR3 makes a read error likely. The DNA is left out, because the CDR3 cannot be placed on it with certainty; the CDR3 is given as TCRdb lists it. The chain is built from TRBV7-9 and TRBJ2-7; TRBD2 is the table's D call, not checked against the DNA. Ends included, the CDR3 has 14 residues. The germline CDR1 and CDR2 sequences are SEHNR and FQNEAQ (reference sequence). The CDR3 protein is CASSAGGTSGPYYL.

J is TRBJ1-6 and V is TRBV6-5; TRBD1 is a possible D gene (5 bases). The V end lost 0 bases, the J end lost 8 bases, and 14 bases lay between the germline ends. Germline lookup yields CDR1 MNHEY and CDR2 SVGAGI. This CDR3 is built from 16 residues. The CDR3 loop reads CASSYSKGFYDSPLHF. CDR3 DNA: TGTGCCAGCAGTTACTCGAAGGGGTTTTACGATTCACCCCTCCACTTT.

This clone was seen a single time. J is TRBJ1-3 and V is TRBV5-3, with D possibly being TRBD1 (6 bases). TRBV5-3 belongs to the ORF category, with a function that is uncertain. Trimming cost V 6 bases and J 5 bases, with 12 bases left between them. This CDR3 spans 13 amino acids. The CDR3 bases are TGTGCCAGAAAACAGGGACATAGAAACACCATATATTTT. Its translation is CARKQGHRNTIYF.

V gene TRBV9 combines with J gene TRBJ1-1; maybe TRBD1 (6 bases). The CDR3 consists of 15 residues. The germline CDR1 and CDR2 sequences are SGDLS and YYNGEE. The germline V and J ends were trimmed by 1 base and 2 bases, with 12 bases remaining between them. The DNA of the CDR3 is TGTGCCAGCAGCGTATGGGGGCAGGCAAACACTGAAGCTTTCTTT. Encoded protein: CASSVWGQANTEAFF.

The chain recombines TRBV18 with TRBJ2-7; TRBD1 is a possible D gene (6 bases). CDR1 KGHSH and CDR2 LQKENI come from the germline V gene. The CDR3 is made up of 16 amino acids. V lost 0 bases and J lost 5, with 17 bases in between. CDR3 sequence reads: CASSPPDGQPGHEQYF. In DNA, the CDR3 is TGTGCCAGCTCACCACCGGACGGACAGCCAGGGCACGAGCAGTACTTC.

This clone was seen a single time. This chain uses TRBV2 with TRBJ1-1, with D uncertain. V lost 7 bases, J lost 0 bases, and 12 bases lay in between. The germline gives CDR1 SNHLY, CDR2 FYNNEI. The CDR3 runs 14 residues. CDR3 region: CASITYGLNTEAFF. CDR3 in DNA: TGTGCCAGCATTACATACGGGTTGAACACTGAAGCTTTCTTT.

This clone occurred a few times. This chain links TRBV18 with TRBJ1-2; possible D gene TRBD1, 6 bases. Trimming took 3 bases from V and 4 from J, leaving 15 bases between them. CDR1 and CDR2 (germline): KGHSH, LQKENI. CDR3 length: 15 amino acids. The CDR3 loop reads CASSPVSGEAYGYTF. The CDR3 DNA reads TGTGCCAGCTCACCGGTGTCAGGGGAGGCCTATGGCTACACCTTC.

The chain is built from TRBV18 and TRBJ2-2; no clear D. CDR1 and CDR2 (germline): KGHSH, LQKENI. Trimming took off 6 bases at V and 6 bases at J, with 11 bases between the two ends. The length of the CDR3 is 13 residues. The CDR3 DNA reads as TGTGCCAGCTCCCCTCCTCCCCCCGGGGAGCTGTTTTTT. Residues: CASSPPPPGELFF.

The V gene is TRBV28, the J gene TRBJ1-1, with a possible D match to TRBD1 (6 bases). V was shortened by 6 bases and J by 3 bases, with 14 bases between the two germline ends. This CDR3 is 14 amino acids long. Germline V gene sequence: CDR1 MDHEN, CDR2 SYDVKM. This chain's CDR3 is CASRGSGEDTEAFF. The CDR3 DNA sequence: TGTGCCAGCAGAGGGTCAGGGGAAGACACTGAAGCTTTCTTT.

This chain links TRBV7-2 with TRBJ1-1; D is undetermined. CDR3 length: 14 amino acids. The germline V and J ends were trimmed by 2 bases and 5 bases, with 12 bases remaining between them. Germline V CDR1 and CDR2: SGHTA, FQGNSA. This CDR3 is CASSLKARGTEAFF. The DNA for the CDR3 is TGTGCCAGCAGCTTAAAGGCACGAGGGACTGAAGCTTTCTTT.

V is TRBV18 and J is TRBJ1-1; TRBD1 matches 10 bases. Trimming removed 6 bases from V and 6 bases from J; junction bases left unmatched: 13. This CDR3 has 16 amino acids. CDR1 is KGHSH, CDR2 LQKENI, per germline. CDR3 coding DNA: TGTGCCAGCTCCCCCCGGACAGGGGGTTCTGGGCCTGAAGCTTTCTTT. This codes for CASSPRTGGSGPEAFF.

V and J are TRBV28 and TRBJ1-5; D remains unclear. Deletions cut 3 bases from V and 1 base from J, with 10 bases between. The germline V gene has CDR1 MDHEN and CDR2 SYDVKM. The CDR3 has 15 residues. The CDR3 DNA reads as TGTGCCAGCAGTTTTTTGCAAGGGAGCAATCAGCCCCAGCATTTT. Protein: CASSFLQGSNQPQHF.

The sample holds one count of this clone. This chain connects TRBV19 to TRBJ1-2, with a tentative D call TRBD1 (5 bases). The V and J ends lost 1 base and 7 bases respectively, with 13 bases between them. From germline, CDR1 is LNHDA and CDR2 SQIVND (reference sequence). The CDR3 has 14 residues. The DNA of the CDR3 is TGTGCCAGTAGTATAGGTGGCGCCGGGGGTGGCTACACCTTC. Encoded protein: CASSIGGAGGGYTF.

The chain joins TRBV3-1 (or the pseudogene TRBV3-2) to TRBJ1-5, with a weak D call TRBD1 (6 bases). V lost 0 bases, J lost 11 bases, and 17 bases lay in between. Germline assignment: CDR1 LGHDT and CDR2 YNNKEL (reference sequence). The CDR3 is made up of 15 amino acids. DNA for the CDR3: TGTGCCAGCAGCCAAGATCCGGCGACCTCAGGGGCCCAGCATTTT. This sequence encodes CASSQDPATSGAQHF.

The V gene is TRBV5-1, the J gene TRBJ1-1; D is unresolved. Germline CDR1 reads SGHRS; CDR2 reads YFSETQ. Trimming stripped 4 bases from V and 5 bases from J, with 15 bases between. The CDR3 consists of 14 residues. The CDR3: CASSIEGGGTEAFF. CDR3 nucleotide sequence: TGCGCCAGCAGCATAGAGGGAGGTGGGACTGAAGCTTTCTTT.

The chain uses TRBV10-2 and TRBJ1-1; unclear D gene. The CDR3 runs to 14 residues. Trimming removed 7 bases at V and 4 bases at J, with 16 bases between. Germline CDR1 and CDR2: WSHSY and SAAADI. This CDR3 is CASTVDLARTEAFF. Written as DNA, the CDR3 is TGCGCCAGCACTGTCGATTTGGCTCGCACTGAAGCTTTCTTT.

The rearrangement links TRBV6-5 to TRBJ2-1; no reliable D call. V lost 2 bases, J lost 9 bases, and 11 bases lay in between. From germline, CDR1 is MNHEY and CDR2 SVGAGI. CDR3 length: 13 amino acids. CDR3 region: CASSYDLASEQFF. CDR3 DNA: TGTGCCAGCAGTTACGACTTGGCTAGTGAGCAGTTCTTC.

The chain couples TRBV18 to TRBJ2-1, with D possibly matching TRBD2 (5 bases). Trimming removed 3 bases from V and 3 bases from J, with 12 bases in between. Looked up from germline, CDR1 is KGHSH and CDR2 is LQKENI. The CDR3 has 15 residues. The CDR3 DNA is TGTGCCAGCTCACCCGAGGACTCCGACTACAATGAGCAGTTCTTC. Translation: CASSPEDSDYNEQFF.

V and J are TRBV20-1 and TRBJ2-7; the D call may be TRBD1 or TRBD2 (5 bases each). CDR1 and CDR2 from the germline V gene are DFQATT and SNEGSKA (reference sequence). CDR3 length: 11 amino acids. V shed 5 bases and J shed 3 bases, with 8 bases lying between them. The CDR3, as DNA: TGCAGTGCTCTGAGGGGCTACGAGCAGTACTTC. Its translation: CSALRGYEQYF.

The chain joins TRBV9 to TRBJ1-5, with D possibly TRBD1 on 6 matching bases. This CDR3 comprises 15 residues. Trimming shortened V by 3 bases and J by 6 bases, and 16 bases separated the two germline ends. Germline V lookup: CDR1 SGDLS, CDR2 YYNGEE. CDR3 coding DNA: TGTGCCAGCAGCGCCGGGACATCAGGAGGTCAGCCCCAGCATTTT. It codes for CASSAGTSGGQPQHF.

This clone is a singleton in its sample. V and J are TRBV28 and TRBJ1-2, with a tentative D call TRBD1 (6 bases). Between the trimmed V and J ends, which lost 6 bases and 6 bases, there was a span of 14 bases. Per the germline V gene, CDR1 is MDHEN and CDR2 is SYDVKM. CDR3 length: 13 amino acids. CDR3 nucleotide sequence: TGTGCCAGCAGACCCGGGACACCGAATGGCTACACCTTC. Residues: CASRPGTPNGYTF.

The genes are TRBV14 and TRBJ2-7; TRBD1 is a possible D gene (6 bases). From germline, CDR1 is SGHDN and CDR2 FVKESK. The CDR3 length is 16 residues. V shed 0 bases and J shed 6 bases, with 18 bases lying between them. The CDR3 DNA reads TGTGCCAGCAGCCAAGAAGTGGGTTGGTTCAGGGGCGAGCAGTACTTC. This translates into CASSQEVGWFRGEQYF.

The chain joins TRBV7-2 to TRBJ1-2; D uncertain. Looked up from germline, CDR1 is SGHTA and CDR2 is FQGNSA. The V end was cut by 0 bases, the J end by 0 bases, with 11 bases between. The CDR3 extends over 16 amino acids. CDR3 coding DNA: TGTGCCAGCAGCTTAGCGTGGGCCAGAGCTAACTATGGCTACACCTTC. Translating it yields CASSLAWARANYGYTF.